These 29 T cell receptor beta chains share one sample of origin, sequenced in a study of CXCR3-negative and CXCR3-positive naive CD8 T cells. 5' RACE that incorporated UMI labels was used to prepare the TRB cDNA libraries. Using the 5' RACE reads, TCRdb records one entry per CDR3 protein without DNA. In total, the table holds 75,000 to 95,000 distinct CDR3 sequences. The sample consisted of naive CXCR3- CD8+ T cells from blood. Stated subset: CD45RO-CCR7+CD27+CD95- naive CD8+ T cells lacking CXCR3 (TNR3-). The receptor source for this set is a human donor in good health. Some clones in this sample may be carry-over from other donors' samples.

The gene calls are TRBV7-2 and TRBJ2-3. This CDR3 is built from 12 residues. Germline CDR1 and CDR2: SGHTA and FQGNSA. The CDR3 loop is CASNRGTDTQYF.

The V gene is TRBV29-1, the J gene TRBJ1-3. The germline CDR1 and CDR2 sequences are SQVTM and ANQGSEA. The CDR3 contains 14 residues. The CDR3 loop reads CSVEAEGSGNTIYF. Full variable domain (rest looked up from reference TRBV29-1 and TRBJ1-3): SAVISQKPSRDICQRGTSLTIQCQVDSQVTMMFWYRQQPGQSLTLIATANQGSEATYESGFVIDKFPISRPNLTFSTLTVSNMSPEDSSIYLCSVEAEGSGNTIYFGEGSWLTVV.

This sequence joins TRBV7-3 and TRBJ2-3; TCRdb gives TRBD1 as the D gene, but with no DNA this cannot be confirmed. The CDR3 has 16 residues. Germline CDR1 reads SGHTA; CDR2 reads FQGTGA. CDR3 loop: CASSAEWDRNTDTQYF.

The chain has TRBV28 and TRBJ2-1; TCRdb's D call of TRBD2 is untestable without DNA. CDR3 size: 15 residues. The germline CDR1 and CDR2 sequences are MDHEN and SYDVKM. CDR3 sequence reads: CASGPYRESDPEQFF.

The chain couples TRBV28 to TRBJ1-1. The germline V gene encodes CDR1 MDHEN and CDR2 SYDVKM. The CDR3 contains 13 residues. CDR3 in amino acids: CASSFVRNTEAFF.

V usage is TRBV4-2 and J usage is TRBJ2-1; the D gene TCRdb calls, TRBD2, cannot be checked with no DNA. Germline-derived CDR1 and CDR2 are LGHNA and YNFKEQ. This CDR3 contains 14 residues. This chain's CDR3 is CASSQGQEVNEQFF.

The chain has TRBV3-1 and TRBJ2-7; absent DNA, TCRdb's TRBD1 call cannot be checked. Germline CDR1 reads LGHDT; CDR2 reads YNNKEL (reference sequence). This CDR3 comprises 15 residues. The CDR3 region is CASSQGGGHSLGQYF.

The chain employs TRBV18 and TRBJ1-2; with no DNA, the TCRdb D assignment of TRBD1 cannot be verified. The CDR3 totals 13 residues. Per germline, CDR1 KGHSH and CDR2 LQKENI. CDR3 region: CASYGTANYGYTF.

The chain recombines TRBV2 with TRBJ2-5; TCRdb outputs TRBD1, but without DNA this stays unchecked. Germline lookup yields CDR1 SNHLY and CDR2 FYNNEI. The CDR3 runs 16 residues. CDR3 protein: CASSAFLTGPQETQYF.

V and J are TRBV7-6 and TRBJ2-7. Germline loops: CDR1 SGHVS, CDR2 FNYEAQ. The CDR3 spans 17 residues. The CDR3 is CASSLGVRTERTYEQYF. Complete variable domain (other parts from reference TRBV7-6 and TRBJ2-7): GAGVSQSPRYKVTKRGQDVALRCDPISGHVSLYWYRQALGQGPEFLTYFNYEAQQDKSGLPNDRFSAERPEGSISTLTIQRTEQRDSAMYRCASSLGVRTERTYEQYFGPGTRLTVT.

The V call is TRBV4-1, the J call TRBJ1-2; TCRdb reports TRBD1, a call that lacks DNA to check it against. The CDR3 is 14 amino acids. Germline V gives CDR1 MGHRA, CDR2 YSYEKL. This CDR3 is CASSQVRGIYGYTF.

The chain combines TRBV7-3 with TRBJ2-3; TCRdb gives TRBD1 as the D gene, but with no DNA this cannot be confirmed. The CDR3 has 15 amino acids. Germline V CDR1 and CDR2: SGHTA, FQGTGA. This chain's CDR3 is CASSFQGRGTDTQYF.

V gene TRBV29-1 combines with J gene TRBJ2-1; TCRdb's assignment of TRBD1 cannot be checked, as there is no DNA. The CDR3 consists of 14 residues. Germline loops: CDR1 SQVTM, CDR2 ANQGSEA. The CDR3 is CSVGRGDFGNEQFF.

V gene TRBV13 combines with J gene TRBJ2-1; TCRdb proposes TRBD2, but this gene call is untestable without DNA. CDR3 length equals 14 residues. Germline CDR1 is PRHDT and CDR2 is FYEKMQ (reference sequence). CDR3 sequence reads: CASSLGRGYNEQFF.

The V and J genes are TRBV10-3 and TRBJ2-1; TCRdb's assignment of TRBD1 cannot be checked, as there is no DNA. The CDR3 length is 16 residues. Germline-derived CDR1 and CDR2 are ENHRY and SYGVKD. CDR3 sequence: CAISEVMGQGPGEQFF.

The V call is TRBV2, the J call TRBJ2-6; TCRdb's assignment of TRBD2 cannot be checked, as there is no DNA. In germline, CDR1 is SNHLY, CDR2 FYNNEI. CDR3 length equals 17 residues. CDR3 protein: CASNLRAGRDGANLLTF.

This CDR3 is CASSLITGGFDEQYF. The chain combines TRBV7-9 with TRBJ2-7. Germline assignment: CDR1 SEHNR and CDR2 FQNEAQ (reference sequence). The CDR3 has 15 amino acids.

CDR3 residues: CASSFTENTEAFF. The V gene is TRBV5-4, the J gene TRBJ1-1. This CDR3 region has 13 residues. CDR1 is SGHNT, CDR2 YYREEE, per germline (reference sequence).

The chain links TRBV6-5 to TRBJ2-5; without DNA, the TCRdb call of TRBD1 cannot be checked. CDR1 and CDR2 from the germline V gene are MNHEY and SVGAGI. This CDR3 is 13 amino acids long. CDR3 region: CASSYSKGQTQYF.

This chain connects TRBV7-9 to TRBJ2-7; TCRdb indicates TRBD2, and absent DNA this call remains unverified. The germline CDR1 and CDR2 sequences are SEHNR and FQNEAQ (reference sequence). This CDR3 is built from 13 residues. The CDR3 spells CASGTSGTYEQYF.

The J gene is TRBJ1-2, the V gene TRBV4-3; TCRdb's assignment of TRBD1 cannot be checked, as there is no DNA. Germline V gives CDR1 LGHNA, CDR2 YSLEER. This CDR3 contains 15 residues. Here the CDR3 reads CASSQLSTGPYGYTF.

This chain joins TRBV7-9 and TRBJ1-1; TCRdb picks TRBD1, but there is no DNA to check that call. Germline values: CDR1 SEHNR, CDR2 FQNEAQ (reference sequence). The CDR3 totals 14 residues. The CDR3 is CASSLPIRGPEAFF.

The J gene is TRBJ1-1, the V gene TRBV5-1; as DNA is missing, the TRBD1 call by TCRdb cannot be tested. CDR1 and CDR2 from the germline V gene are SGHRS and YFSETQ. The CDR3 is 16 amino acids. CDR3 amino acids: CASSVQTTGVNTEAFF.

The V gene is TRBV14, the J gene TRBJ2-1; TCRdb proposes TRBD2, but this gene call is untestable without DNA. This CDR3 spans 13 amino acids. The germline CDR1 and CDR2 sequences are SGHDN and FVKESK. CDR3 sequence reads: CASSAGLADEQFF.

The chain recombines TRBV12-3 or TRBV12-4 with TRBJ2-1; TCRdb indicates TRBD2, and absent DNA this call remains unverified. The CDR3 is 18 amino acids. This CDR3 reads CASSLAPGLAGEDNEQFF.

This chain uses TRBV19 with TRBJ2-1. This CDR3 is 15 amino acids long. Germline values: CDR1 LNHDA, CDR2 SQIVND (reference sequence). The CDR3 spells CASSIAGSSYNEQFF.

This chain joins TRBV6-4 and TRBJ1-1; there is no DNA to check the TCRdb D call of TRBD1. Germline CDR1 and CDR2: MRHNA and SNTAGT. The CDR3 totals 14 residues. The CDR3 loop is CASSRTGGNTEAFF.

The gene calls are TRBV4-2 and TRBJ2-1; the TRBD2 assignment by TCRdb is unverifiable without DNA. Looked up from germline, CDR1 is LGHNA and CDR2 is YNFKEQ. The CDR3 spans 18 residues. CDR3 protein: CASSQVIKRENFYNEQFF.

This sequence joins TRBV7-9 and TRBJ2-5; TCRdb's assignment of TRBD1 cannot be checked, as there is no DNA. CDR1 is SEHNR, CDR2 FQNEAQ, per germline (reference sequence). The CDR3 is made up of 14 amino acids. The CDR3 reads CASSPRQGEETQYF.